The T cell receptor beta chain under discussion was sequenced for a study of identical twins. Each CDR3 protein is one row after TCRdb ran MiXCR on the 5' RACE reads. The table lists roughly 540,000 distinct CDR3 sequences, about 20% of them singletons. Between the trimmed V and J ends, which lost 11 bases and 4 bases, there was a span of 19 bases. From germline, CDR1 is MNHNS and CDR2 SASEGT. This CDR3 comprises 14 residues. Separately, the same data were catalogued under a study of T cells expressing NK-cell markers.

What was sequenced was CD4+ T cells sorted from blood. This TCR was recovered from a woman aged 18-35 years in good health. This rearrangement joins TRBV6-1 to TRBJ2-3; no clear D gene. The CDR3 region is CASPRFWKADTQYF. The CDR3 bases are TGTGCCTCCCCCCGATTTTGGAAAGCAGATACGCAGTATTTT.